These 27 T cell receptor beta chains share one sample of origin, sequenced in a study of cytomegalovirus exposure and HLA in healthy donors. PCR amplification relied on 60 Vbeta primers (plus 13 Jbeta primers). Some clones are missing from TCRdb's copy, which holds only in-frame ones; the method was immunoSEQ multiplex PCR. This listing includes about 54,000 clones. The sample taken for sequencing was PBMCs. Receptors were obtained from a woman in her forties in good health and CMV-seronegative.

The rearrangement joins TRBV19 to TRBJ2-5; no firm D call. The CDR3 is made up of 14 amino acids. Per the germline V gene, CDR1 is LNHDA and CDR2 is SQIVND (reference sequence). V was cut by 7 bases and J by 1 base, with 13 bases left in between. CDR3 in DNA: TGTGCCAGTACCCCAAGTCTACTCCAAGAGACCCAGTACTTC. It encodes CASTPSLLQETQYF.

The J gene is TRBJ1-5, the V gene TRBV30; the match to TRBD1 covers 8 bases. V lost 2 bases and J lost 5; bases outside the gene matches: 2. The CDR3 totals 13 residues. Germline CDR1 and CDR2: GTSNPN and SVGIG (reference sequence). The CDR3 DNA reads TGTGCCTGGAGTTCAGGGGGCGATCAGCCCCAGCATTTT. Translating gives CAWSSGGDQPQHF.

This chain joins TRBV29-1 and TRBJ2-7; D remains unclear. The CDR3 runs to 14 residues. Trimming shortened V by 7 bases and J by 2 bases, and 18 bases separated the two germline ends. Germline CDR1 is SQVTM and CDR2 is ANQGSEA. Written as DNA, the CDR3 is TGCAGCGCCCAGGCGTCAGATTGGGCCTACGAGCAGTACTTC. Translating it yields CSAQASDWAYEQYF.

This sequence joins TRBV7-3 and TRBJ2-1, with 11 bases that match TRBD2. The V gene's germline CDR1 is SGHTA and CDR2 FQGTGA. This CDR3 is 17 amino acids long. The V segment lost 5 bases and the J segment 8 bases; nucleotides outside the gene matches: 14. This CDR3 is CASSRSGTSGPRDEQFF. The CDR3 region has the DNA TGTGCCAGCAGCAGATCCGGGACTAGCGGCCCTAGGGATGAGCAGTTCTTC.

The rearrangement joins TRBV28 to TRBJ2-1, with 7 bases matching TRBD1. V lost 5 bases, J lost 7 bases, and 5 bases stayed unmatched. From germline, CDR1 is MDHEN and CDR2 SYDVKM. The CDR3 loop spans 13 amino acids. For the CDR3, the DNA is TGTGCCAGCAGTCCCTTGGACAGGAATGAGCAGTTCTTC. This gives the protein CASSPLDRNEQFF. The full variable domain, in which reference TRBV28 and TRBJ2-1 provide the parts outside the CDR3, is DVKVTQSSRYLVKRTGEKVFLECVQDMDHENMFWYRQDPGLGLRLIYFSYDVKMKEKGDIPEGYSVSREKKERFSLILESASTNQTSMYLCASSPLDRNEQFFGPGTRLTVL.

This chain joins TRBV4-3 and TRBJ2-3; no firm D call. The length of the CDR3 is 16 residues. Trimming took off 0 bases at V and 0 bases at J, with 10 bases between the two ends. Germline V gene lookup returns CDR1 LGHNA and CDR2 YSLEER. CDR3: CASSQEGGTSTDTQYF. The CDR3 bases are TGCGCCAGCAGCCAAGAAGGCGGAACTAGCACAGATACGCAGTATTTT.

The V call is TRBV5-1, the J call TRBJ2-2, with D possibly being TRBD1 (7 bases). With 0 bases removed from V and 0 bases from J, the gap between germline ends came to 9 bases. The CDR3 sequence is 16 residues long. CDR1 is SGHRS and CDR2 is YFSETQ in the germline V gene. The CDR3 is CASSLGGTANTGELFF. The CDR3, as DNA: TGCGCCAGCAGCTTGGGCGGGACAGCGAACACCGGGGAGCTGTTTTTT.

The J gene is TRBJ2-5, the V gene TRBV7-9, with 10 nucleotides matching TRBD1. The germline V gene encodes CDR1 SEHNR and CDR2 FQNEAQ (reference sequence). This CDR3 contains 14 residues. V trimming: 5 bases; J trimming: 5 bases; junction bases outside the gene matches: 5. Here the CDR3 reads CASSATGGGETQYF. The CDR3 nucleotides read TGTGCCAGCAGCGCGACAGGGGGCGGGGAGACCCAGTACTTC.

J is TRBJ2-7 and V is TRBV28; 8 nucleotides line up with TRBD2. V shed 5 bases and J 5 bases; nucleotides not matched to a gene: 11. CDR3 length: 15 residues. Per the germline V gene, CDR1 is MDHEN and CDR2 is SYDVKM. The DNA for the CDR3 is TGTGCCAGCAGTCTCCGCGGGAGGACATCTGACGAGCAGTACTTC. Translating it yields CASSLRGRTSDEQYF.

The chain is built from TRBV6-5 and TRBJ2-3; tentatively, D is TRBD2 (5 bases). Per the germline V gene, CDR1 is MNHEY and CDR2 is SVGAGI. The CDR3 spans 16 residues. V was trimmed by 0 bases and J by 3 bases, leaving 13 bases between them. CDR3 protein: CASSYSSAQLTDTQYF. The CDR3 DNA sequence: TGTGCCAGCAGTTACTCTAGCGCCCAATTGACAGATACGCAGTATTTT.

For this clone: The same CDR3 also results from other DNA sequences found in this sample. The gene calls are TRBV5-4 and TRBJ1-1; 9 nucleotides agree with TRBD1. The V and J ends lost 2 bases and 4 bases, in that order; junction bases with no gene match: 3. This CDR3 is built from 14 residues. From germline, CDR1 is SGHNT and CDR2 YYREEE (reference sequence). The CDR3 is CASSLDRGGTEAFF. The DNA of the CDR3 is TGTGCCAGCAGCTTAGACAGGGGGGGCACTGAAGCTTTCTTT.

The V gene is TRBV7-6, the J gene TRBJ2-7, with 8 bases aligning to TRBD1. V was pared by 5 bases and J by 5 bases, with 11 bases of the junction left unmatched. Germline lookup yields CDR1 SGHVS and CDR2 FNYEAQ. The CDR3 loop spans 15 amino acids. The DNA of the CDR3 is TGTGCCAGCAGCCACCAAGCGGACAGGGTCCACGAGCAGTACTTC. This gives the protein CASSHQADRVHEQYF.

CDR3 nucleotides: TGTGCCAGCAGCCAAGTATCGGAGACTCAGCCCCAGCATTTT. Its protein is CASSQVSETQPQHF. J is TRBJ1-5 and V is TRBV4-2; D gene ambiguous. The V end was cut by 1 base, the J end by 6 bases, with 10 bases between. Germline values: CDR1 LGHNA, CDR2 YNFKEQ. The CDR3 length is 14 residues.

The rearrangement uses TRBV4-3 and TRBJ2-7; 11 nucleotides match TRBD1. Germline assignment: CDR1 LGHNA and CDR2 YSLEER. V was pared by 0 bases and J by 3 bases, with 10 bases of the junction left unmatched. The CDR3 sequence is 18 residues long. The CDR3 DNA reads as TGCGCCAGCAGCCAAGATCTGGAGGGGGGACAGGGGGTCTACGAGCAGTACTTC. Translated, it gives CASSQDLEGGQGVYEQYF.

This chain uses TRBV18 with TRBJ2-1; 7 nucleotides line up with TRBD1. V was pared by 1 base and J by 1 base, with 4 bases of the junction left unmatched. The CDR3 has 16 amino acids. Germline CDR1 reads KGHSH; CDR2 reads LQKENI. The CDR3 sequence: CASSPQTGNSYNEQFF. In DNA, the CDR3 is TGTGCCAGCTCACCACAGACAGGGAATTCCTACAATGAGCAGTTCTTC.

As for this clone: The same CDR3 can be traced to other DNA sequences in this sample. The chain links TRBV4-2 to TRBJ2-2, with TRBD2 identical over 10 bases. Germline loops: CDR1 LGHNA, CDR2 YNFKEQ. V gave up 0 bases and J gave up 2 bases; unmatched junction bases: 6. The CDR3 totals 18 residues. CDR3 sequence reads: CASSQDPSGGFNTGELFF. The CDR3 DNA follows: TGTGCCAGCAGCCAAGATCCTAGCGGGGGATTCAACACCGGGGAGCTGTTTTTT.

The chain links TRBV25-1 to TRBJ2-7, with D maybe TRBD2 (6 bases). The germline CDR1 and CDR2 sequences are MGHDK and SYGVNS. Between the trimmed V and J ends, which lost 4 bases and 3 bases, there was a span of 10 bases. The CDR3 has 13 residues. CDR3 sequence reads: CASSVRDFYEQYF. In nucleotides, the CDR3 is TGTGCCAGCAGTGTTCGGGACTTCTACGAGCAGTACTTC.

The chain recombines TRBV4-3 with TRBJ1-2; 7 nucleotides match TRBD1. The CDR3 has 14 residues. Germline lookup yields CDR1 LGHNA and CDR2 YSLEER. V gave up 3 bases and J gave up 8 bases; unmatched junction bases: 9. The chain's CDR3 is CASSHMKPGGGYTF. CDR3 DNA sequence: TGCGCCAGCAGCCACATGAAGCCAGGGGGAGGCTACACCTTC.

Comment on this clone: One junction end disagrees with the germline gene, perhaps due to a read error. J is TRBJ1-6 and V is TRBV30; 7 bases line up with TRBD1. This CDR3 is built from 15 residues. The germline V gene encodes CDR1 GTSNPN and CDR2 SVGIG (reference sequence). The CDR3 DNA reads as TGTGCCGGGAGTCGCGACAGGGTCGAGAATTCACCCCTCCACTTT. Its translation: CAGSRDRVENSPLHF.

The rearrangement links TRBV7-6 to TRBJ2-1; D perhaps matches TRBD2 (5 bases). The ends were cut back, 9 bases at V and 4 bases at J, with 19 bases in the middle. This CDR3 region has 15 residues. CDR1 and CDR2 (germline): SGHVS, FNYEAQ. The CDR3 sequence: CASSTQSSGYNEQFF. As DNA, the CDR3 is TGTGCCAGTTCCACTCAAAGCTCGGGGTACAATGAGCAGTTCTTC.

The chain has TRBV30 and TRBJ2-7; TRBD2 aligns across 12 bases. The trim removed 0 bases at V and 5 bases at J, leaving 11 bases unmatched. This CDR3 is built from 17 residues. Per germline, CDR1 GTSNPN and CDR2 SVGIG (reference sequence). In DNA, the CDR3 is TGTGCCTGGAGTGTAGAGCTAGCGGGGGGGCTAACCGACGAGCAGTACTTC. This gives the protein CAWSVELAGGLTDEQYF.

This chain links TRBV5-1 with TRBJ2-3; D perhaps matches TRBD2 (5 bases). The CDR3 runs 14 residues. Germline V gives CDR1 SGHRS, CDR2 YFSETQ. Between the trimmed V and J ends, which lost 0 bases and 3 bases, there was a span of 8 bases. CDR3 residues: CASSLAGRTDTQYF. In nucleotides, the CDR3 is TGCGCCAGCAGCTTGGCGGGAAGGACAGATACGCAGTATTTT.

The CDR3 nucleotides are TGTGCCAGCAGCGTAGATTATCCAGGGAACCTGGTGGACTCACCCCTCCACTTT. Protein product: CASSVDYPGNLVDSPLHF. This chain connects TRBV9 to TRBJ1-6; D possibly corresponds to TRBD1 (5 bases). V was shortened by 0 bases and J by 10 bases, with 23 bases between the two germline ends. The CDR3 is made up of 18 amino acids. CDR1 and CDR2 from the germline V gene are SGDLS and YYNGEE.

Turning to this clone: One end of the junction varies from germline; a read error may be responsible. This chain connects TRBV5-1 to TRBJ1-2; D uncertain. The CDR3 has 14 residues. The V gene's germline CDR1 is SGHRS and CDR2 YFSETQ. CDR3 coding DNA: TGCGCCAGCAGCTACTTCCGACAAGATGAGACACCCTCCTTC. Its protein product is CASSYFRQDETPSF.

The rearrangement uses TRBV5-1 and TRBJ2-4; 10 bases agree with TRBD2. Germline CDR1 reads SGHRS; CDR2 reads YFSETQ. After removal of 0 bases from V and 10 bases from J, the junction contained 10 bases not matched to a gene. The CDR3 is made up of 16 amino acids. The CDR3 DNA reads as TGCGCCAGCAGCTTGGATGGTAGCGGGGGGCCAGAGATTCAGTACTTC. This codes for CASSLDGSGGPEIQYF.

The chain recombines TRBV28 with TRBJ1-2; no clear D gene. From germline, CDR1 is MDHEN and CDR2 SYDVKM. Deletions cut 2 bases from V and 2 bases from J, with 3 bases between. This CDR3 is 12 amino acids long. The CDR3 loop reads CASSLRNYGYTF. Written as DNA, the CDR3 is TGTGCCAGCAGTTTACGGAACTATGGCTACACCTTC.

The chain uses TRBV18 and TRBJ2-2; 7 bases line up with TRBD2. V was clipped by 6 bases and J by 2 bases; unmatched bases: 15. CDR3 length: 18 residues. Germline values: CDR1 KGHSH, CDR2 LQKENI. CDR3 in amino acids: CASSLMGLTLFNTGELFF. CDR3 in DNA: TGTGCCAGCTCCCTTATGGGACTAACACTCTTCAACACCGGGGAGCTGTTTTTT.